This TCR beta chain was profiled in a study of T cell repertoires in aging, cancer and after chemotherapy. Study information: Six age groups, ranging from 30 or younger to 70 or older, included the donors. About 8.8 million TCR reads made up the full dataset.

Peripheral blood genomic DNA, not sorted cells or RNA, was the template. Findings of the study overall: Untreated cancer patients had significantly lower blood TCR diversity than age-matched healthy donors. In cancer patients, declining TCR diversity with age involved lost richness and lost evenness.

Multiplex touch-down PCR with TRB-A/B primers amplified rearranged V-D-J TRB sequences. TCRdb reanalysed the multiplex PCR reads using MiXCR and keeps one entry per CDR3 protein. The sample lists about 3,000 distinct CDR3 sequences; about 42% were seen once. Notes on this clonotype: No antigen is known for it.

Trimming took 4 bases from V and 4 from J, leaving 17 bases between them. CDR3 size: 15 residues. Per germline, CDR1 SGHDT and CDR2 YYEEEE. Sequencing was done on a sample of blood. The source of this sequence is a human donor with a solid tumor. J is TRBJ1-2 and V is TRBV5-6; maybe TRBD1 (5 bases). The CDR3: CASSMGDSYSYGYTF. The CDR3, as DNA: TGTGCCAGCAGCATGGGAGACAGTTACTCCTATGGCTACACCTTC. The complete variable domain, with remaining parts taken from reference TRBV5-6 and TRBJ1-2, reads DAGVTQSPTHLIKTRGQQVTLRCSPKSGHDTVSWYQQALGQGPQFIFQYYEEEERQRGNFPDRFSGHQFPNYSSELNVNALLLGDSALYLCASSMGDSYSYGYTFGSGTRLTVV.